The entry below gives a single TCR beta chain sequence along with its context. What it recognizes is unknown. This specimen comes from a study of T cell repertoires in cytomegalovirus infection. V was pared by 5 bases and J by 3 bases, with 8 bases between. The germline V gene encodes CDR1 MNHEY and CDR2 SMNVEV (reference sequence). The CDR3 is made up of 13 amino acids. One entry per CDR3 protein results from TCRdb running MiXCR on the reads. The table has about 890,000 distinct CDR3 sequences, around 30% seen once. The chain joins TRBV27 to TRBJ2-1; D not certain. This clonotype was obtained from a human donor in good health (CMV status not recorded). Some clones in this sample may be carry-over from other donors' samples. The sample here was cultured CD8+ T cells from PBMCs, taken from culture after CMV antigen stimulation. The CDR3 reads CASSDPRYNEQFF. DNA for the CDR3: TGTGCCAGCAGTGACCCCCGCTACAATGAGCAGTTCTTC.